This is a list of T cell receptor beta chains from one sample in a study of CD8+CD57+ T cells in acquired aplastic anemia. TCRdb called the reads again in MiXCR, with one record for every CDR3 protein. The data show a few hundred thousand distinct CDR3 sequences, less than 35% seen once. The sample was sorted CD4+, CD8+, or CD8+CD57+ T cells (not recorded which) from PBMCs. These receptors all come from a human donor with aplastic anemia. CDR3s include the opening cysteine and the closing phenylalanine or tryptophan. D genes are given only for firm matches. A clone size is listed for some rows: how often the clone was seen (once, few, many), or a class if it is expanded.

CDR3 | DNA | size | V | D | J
CASSLEVRGRPQHF | TGTGCCAGCAGCTTAGAGGTGCGGGGAAGGCCCCAGCATTTT | many | TRBV7-2 | NA | TRBJ1-5
CASTQIATGELFF | TGTGCCAGCACCCAAATAGCCACCGGGGAGCTGTTTTTT | NA | TRBV7-9 | NA | TRBJ2-2
CAIRGTTGETQYF | TGTGCCATCAGGGGGACAACCGGAGAGACCCAGTACTTC | many | TRBV10-3 | NA | TRBJ2-5
CASSPFTDSNQPQHF | TGTGCCAGCAGCCCTTTCACAGATAGCAATCAGCCCCAGCATTTT | few | TRBV9 | NA | TRBJ1-5
CASTLYPGTGGEQYF | TGTGCCAGCACGTTATACCCCGGGACAGGGGGCGAGCAGTACTTC | few | TRBV10-3 | TRBD1 | TRBJ2-7
CASSPGLSRPGLSPLHF | TGTGCCAGCAGCCCGGGACTCTCGAGGCCTGGACTTTCACCCCTCCACTTT | NA | TRBV4-2 | NA | TRBJ1-6
CASSFLISEQYF | TGTGCCAGCAGCTTTCTTATCTCCGAGCAGTACTTC | few | TRBV5-4 | NA | TRBJ2-7
CASSGVSENTEAFF | TGTGCCAGCAGTGGTGTCAGCGAGAACACTGAAGCTTTCTTT | many | TRBV2 | NA | TRBJ1-1
CAISEVETSGGRTDTQYF | TGTGCCATCAGTGAAGTGGAGACTAGCGGGGGCCGCACAGATACGCAGTATTTT | many | TRBV10-3 | TRBD2 | TRBJ2-3
CAWSVRGISYPGRSYEQYF | TGTGCCTGGAGTGTACGAGGTATTTCCTATCCAGGTCGGAGCTACGAGCAGTACTTC | NA | TRBV30 | NA | TRBJ2-7
CAISPGLAVLTQFF | TGTGCCATAAGCCCAGGACTAGCGGTTCTAACCCAGTTCTTC | NA | TRBV25-1 | TRBD2 | TRBJ2-1
CATGGDYGYTF | TGTGCGACGGGGGGGGACTATGGCTACACCTTC | once | TRBV2 | NA | TRBJ1-2
CASSQRDQAGNEQFF | TGTGCCAGCAGCCAGAGGGACCAAGCGGGCAATGAGCAGTTCTTC | NA | TRBV7-9 | NA | TRBJ2-1
CASSRPPGTDSYEQYF | TGTGCCAGCAGCCGACCTCCCGGGACGGACTCCTACGAGCAGTACTTC | few | TRBV25-1 | NA | TRBJ2-7
CASSLDVTRTQYF | TGTGCCAGCAGCCTGGACGTGACTCGCACGCAGTATTTT | few | TRBV10-1 | NA | TRBJ2-3
CASTWDTYTEAFF | TGTGCCAGTACCTGGGACACCTACACTGAAGCTTTCTTT | many | TRBV19 | NA | TRBJ1-1
CSARRGTHSSGNTIYF | TGCAGTGCTAGACGGGGGACTCATAGCTCTGGAAACACCATATATTTT | few | TRBV20-1 | NA | TRBJ1-3
CASSSGGYGEQYF | TGTGCCAGCAGCTCCGGCGGGTACGGCGAGCAGTACTTC | many | TRBV7-6 | NA | TRBJ2-7
CASSVDRPNTGELFF | TGTGCCAGCAGTGTGGACAGGCCGAACACCGGGGAGCTGTTTTTT | many | TRBV2 | TRBD1 | TRBJ2-2
CSARRGLDSYEQYF | TGCAGTGCTCGCAGGGGTCTCGACTCCTACGAGCAGTACTTC | many | TRBV20-1 | NA | TRBJ2-7
CASSFGAVLSGANALTF | TGTGCCAGCAGTTTCGGCGCTGTTTTATCCGGGGCCAACGCCCTGACTTTC | few | TRBV12-3/TRBV12-4 | NA | TRBJ2-6
CASSSIQAGSVEAFF | TGTGCCAGCAGCTCGATACAAGCCGGTAGTGTTGAAGCTTTCTTT | few | TRBV7-9 | NA | TRBJ1-1
CAWRDRGTGGYEQYF | TGTGCCTGGAGAGATCGGGGGACAGGGGGCTACGAGCAGTACTTC | once | TRBV11-1 | TRBD1 | TRBJ2-7
CASRWGQMNTEAFF | TGTGCCAGCAGATGGGGACAGATGAACACTGAAGCTTTCTTT | once | TRBV7-2 | TRBD1 | TRBJ1-1
CSARAISVNTEAFF | TGCAGTGCCAGAGCCATTTCGGTGAACACTGAAGCTTTCTTT | NA | TRBV20-1 | NA | TRBJ1-1
CASSTKGGNTEAFF | TGTGCCAGCAGCACGAAGGGCGGAAACACTGAAGCTTTCTTT | NA | TRBV7-2 | NA | TRBJ1-1
CASSLPGGAYNEQFF | TGTGCCAGCAGCTTGCCAGGGGGCGCCTACAATGAGCAGTTCTTC | few | TRBV5-4 | TRBD1 | TRBJ2-1
CASSLDRGSEQFF | TGTGCTAGCAGCTTAGACAGGGGGTCTGAGCAGTTCTTC | few | TRBV7-7 | TRBD1 | TRBJ2-1
CATSDLRGYTF | TGTGCCACCAGTGACTTGCGGGGCTACACCTTC | many | TRBV24-1 | NA | TRBJ1-2
CASSPEGVPYNEQFF | TGTGCCAGCTCACCAGAGGGGGTACCTTACAATGAGCAGTTCTTC | NA | TRBV18 | NA | TRBJ2-1
CASSAGLAEKETQYF | TGTGCCAGCAGCGCGGGACTAGCGGAGAAAGAGACCCAGTACTTC | few | TRBV5-5 | TRBD2 | TRBJ2-5
CASSSRWNQPQHF | TGTGCCAGCAGTTCGCGGTGGAATCAGCCCCAGCATTTT | NA | TRBV6-5 | NA | TRBJ1-5